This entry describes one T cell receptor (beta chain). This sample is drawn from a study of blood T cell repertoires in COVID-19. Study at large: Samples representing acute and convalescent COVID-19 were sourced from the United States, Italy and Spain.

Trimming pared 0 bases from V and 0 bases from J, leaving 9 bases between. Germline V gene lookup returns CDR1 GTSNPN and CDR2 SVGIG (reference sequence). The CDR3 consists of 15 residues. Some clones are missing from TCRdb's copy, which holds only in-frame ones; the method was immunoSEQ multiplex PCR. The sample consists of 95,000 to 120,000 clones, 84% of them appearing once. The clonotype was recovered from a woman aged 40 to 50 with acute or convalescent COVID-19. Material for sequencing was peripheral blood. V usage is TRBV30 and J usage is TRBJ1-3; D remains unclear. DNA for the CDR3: TGTGCCTGGAGTGTCTCTCAGGTCTCTGGAAACACCATATATTTT. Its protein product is CAWSVSQVSGNTIYF.